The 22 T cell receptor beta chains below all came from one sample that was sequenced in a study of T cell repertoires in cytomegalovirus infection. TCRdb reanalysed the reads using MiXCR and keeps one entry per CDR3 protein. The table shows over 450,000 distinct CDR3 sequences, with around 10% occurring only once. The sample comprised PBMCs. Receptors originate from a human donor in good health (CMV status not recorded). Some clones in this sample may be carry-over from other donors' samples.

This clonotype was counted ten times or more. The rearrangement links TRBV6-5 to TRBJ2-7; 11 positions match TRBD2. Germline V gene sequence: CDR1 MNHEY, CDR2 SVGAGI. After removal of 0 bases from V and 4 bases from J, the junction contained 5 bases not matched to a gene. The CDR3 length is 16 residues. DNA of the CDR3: TGTGCCAGCAGTTACTCAAAACTAGCGGGAGAATACGAGCAGTACTTC. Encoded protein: CASSYSKLAGEYEQYF.

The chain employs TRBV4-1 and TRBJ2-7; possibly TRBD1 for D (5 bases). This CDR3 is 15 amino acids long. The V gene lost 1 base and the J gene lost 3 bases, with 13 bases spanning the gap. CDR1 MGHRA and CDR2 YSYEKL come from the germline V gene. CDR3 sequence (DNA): TGCGCCAGCAGCCAAGCTACTGGCAGGGTCTACGAGCAGTACTTC. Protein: CASSQATGRVYEQYF.

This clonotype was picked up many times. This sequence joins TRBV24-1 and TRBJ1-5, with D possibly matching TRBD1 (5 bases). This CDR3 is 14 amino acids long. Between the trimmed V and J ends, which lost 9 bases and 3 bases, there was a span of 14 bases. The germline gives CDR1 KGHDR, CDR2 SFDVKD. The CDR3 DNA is TGTGCCACCCGGAGGGGAGGGGACAATCAGCCCCAGCATTTT. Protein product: CATRRGGDNQPQHF.

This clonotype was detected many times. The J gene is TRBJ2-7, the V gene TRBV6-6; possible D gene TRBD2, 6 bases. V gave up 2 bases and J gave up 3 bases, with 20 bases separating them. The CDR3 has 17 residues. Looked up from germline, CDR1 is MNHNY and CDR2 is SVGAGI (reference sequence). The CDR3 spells CASSYPSSGDSGYEQYF. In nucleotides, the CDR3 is TGTGCCAGCAGTTACCCGTCCTCGGGCGATAGCGGCTACGAGCAGTACTTC.

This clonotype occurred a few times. CDR3 sequence reads: CSVAGKRTDTQYF. CDR3 in DNA: TGCAGCGTTGCGGGAAAACGCACAGATACGCAGTATTTT. The chain combines TRBV29-1 with TRBJ2-3; D may be TRBD2 (5 bases). V shed 4 bases and J shed 1 base, with 9 bases lying between them. CDR1 is SQVTM, CDR2 ANQGSEA, per germline. The length of the CDR3 is 13 residues.

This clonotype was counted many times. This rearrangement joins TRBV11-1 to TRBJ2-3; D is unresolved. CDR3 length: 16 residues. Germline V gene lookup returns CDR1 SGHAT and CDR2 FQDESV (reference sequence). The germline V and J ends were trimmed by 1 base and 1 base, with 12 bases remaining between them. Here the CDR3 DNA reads TGTGCCAGCAGCTTAGGTGGCACCTCACGCACAGATACGCAGTATTTT. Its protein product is CASSLGGTSRTDTQYF.

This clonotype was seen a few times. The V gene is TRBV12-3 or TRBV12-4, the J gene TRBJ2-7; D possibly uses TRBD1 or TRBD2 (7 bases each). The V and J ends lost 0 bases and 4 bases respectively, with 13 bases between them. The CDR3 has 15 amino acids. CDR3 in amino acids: CASSLAAGGGYEQYF. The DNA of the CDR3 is TGTGCCAGCAGTTTAGCGGCAGGGGGAGGGTACGAGCAGTACTTC.

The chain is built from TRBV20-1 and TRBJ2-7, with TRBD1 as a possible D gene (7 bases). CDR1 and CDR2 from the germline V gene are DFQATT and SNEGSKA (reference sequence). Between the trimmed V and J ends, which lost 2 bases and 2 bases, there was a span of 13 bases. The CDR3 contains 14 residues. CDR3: CSARMAGQTYEQYF. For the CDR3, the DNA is TGCAGTGCTAGAATGGCGGGACAGACCTACGAGCAGTACTTC.

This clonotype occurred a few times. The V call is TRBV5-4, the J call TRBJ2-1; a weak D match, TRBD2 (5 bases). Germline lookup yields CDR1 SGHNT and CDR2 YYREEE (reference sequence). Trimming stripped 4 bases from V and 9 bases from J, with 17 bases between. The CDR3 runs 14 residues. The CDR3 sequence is CASSPRGHVPEQFF. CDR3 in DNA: TGTGCCAGCAGCCCGCGAGGGCACGTTCCTGAGCAGTTCTTC.

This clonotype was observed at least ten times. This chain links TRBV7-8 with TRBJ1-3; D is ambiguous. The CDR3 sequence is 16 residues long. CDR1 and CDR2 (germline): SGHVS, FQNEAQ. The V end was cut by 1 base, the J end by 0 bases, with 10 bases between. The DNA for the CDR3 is TGTGCCAGCAGCTTAGGGCCAGGCTTCTCTGGAAACACCATATATTTT. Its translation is CASSLGPGFSGNTIYF.

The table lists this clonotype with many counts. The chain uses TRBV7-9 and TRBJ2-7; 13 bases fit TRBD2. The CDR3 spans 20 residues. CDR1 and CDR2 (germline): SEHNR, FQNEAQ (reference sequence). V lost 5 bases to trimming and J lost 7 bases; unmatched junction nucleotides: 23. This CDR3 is CASSPRGGMGTSGIPLEQYF. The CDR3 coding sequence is TGTGCCAGCAGCCCTCGAGGGGGAATGGGGACTAGCGGGATCCCGCTGGAGCAGTACTTC.

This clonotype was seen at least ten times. For the CDR3, the DNA is TGCAGCTCCTGGACAGGCACAGATACGCAGTATTTT. As protein: CSSWTGTDTQYF. The chain couples TRBV29-1 to TRBJ2-3; the D gene is possibly TRBD1 (6 bases). The V end was cut by 8 bases, the J end by 1 base, with 10 bases between. This CDR3 comprises 12 residues. Germline V gene data show CDR1 as SQVTM and CDR2 as ANQGSEA.

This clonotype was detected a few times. The CDR3 sequence: CSVPDRGSYGYTF. The CDR3 DNA sequence: TGCAGCGTACCGGACAGGGGCTCCTATGGCTACACCTTC. This sequence joins TRBV29-1 and TRBJ1-2; 9 nucleotides match TRBD1. This CDR3 comprises 13 residues. V gave up 6 bases and J gave up 4 bases; unmatched junction bases: 6. Germline-derived CDR1 and CDR2 are SQVTM and ANQGSEA. Filled out from reference TRBV29-1 and TRBJ1-2, the complete variable domain reads SAVISQKPSRDICQRGTSLTIQCQVDSQVTMMFWYRQQPGQSLTLIATANQGSEATYESGFVIDKFPISRPNLTFSTLTVSNMSPEDSSIYLCSVPDRGSYGYTFGSGTRLTVV.

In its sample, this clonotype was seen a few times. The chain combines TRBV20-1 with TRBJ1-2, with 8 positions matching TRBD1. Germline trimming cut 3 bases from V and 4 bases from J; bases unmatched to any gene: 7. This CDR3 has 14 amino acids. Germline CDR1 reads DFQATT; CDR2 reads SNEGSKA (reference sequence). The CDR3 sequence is CSASRQGTGYGYTF. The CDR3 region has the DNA TGCAGTGCTAGCAGACAGGGGACGGGCTATGGCTACACCTTC.

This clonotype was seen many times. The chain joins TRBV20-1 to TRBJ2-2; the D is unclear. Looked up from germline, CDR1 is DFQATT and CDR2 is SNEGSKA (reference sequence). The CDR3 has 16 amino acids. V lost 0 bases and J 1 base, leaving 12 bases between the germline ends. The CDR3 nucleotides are TGCAGTGCTAGAGATTCGGCTAGGTGGAACACCGGGGAGCTGTTTTTT. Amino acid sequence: CSARDSARWNTGELFF.

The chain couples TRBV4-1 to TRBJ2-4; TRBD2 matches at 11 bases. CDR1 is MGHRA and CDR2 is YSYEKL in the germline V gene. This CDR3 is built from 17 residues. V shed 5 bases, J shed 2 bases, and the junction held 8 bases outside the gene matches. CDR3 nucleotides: TGCGCCAGCAGCTCATCTAGCGGGGGGTTGTCCAAAAACATTCAGTACTTC. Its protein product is CASSSSSGGLSKNIQYF.

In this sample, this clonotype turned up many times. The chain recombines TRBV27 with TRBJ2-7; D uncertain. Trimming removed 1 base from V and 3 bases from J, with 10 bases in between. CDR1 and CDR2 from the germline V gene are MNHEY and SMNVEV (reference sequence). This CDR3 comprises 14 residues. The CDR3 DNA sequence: TGTGCCAGCAGTTTATACGGGTCCCTCTACGAGCAGTACTTC. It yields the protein CASSLYGSLYEQYF.

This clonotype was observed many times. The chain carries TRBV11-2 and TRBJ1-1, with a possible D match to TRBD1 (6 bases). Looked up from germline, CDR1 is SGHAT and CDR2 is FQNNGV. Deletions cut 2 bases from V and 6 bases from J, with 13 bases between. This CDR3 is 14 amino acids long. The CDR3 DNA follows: TGTGCCAGCAGCTTAAAACAGGGTAGGGCTGAAGCTTTCTTT. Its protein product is CASSLKQGRAEAFF. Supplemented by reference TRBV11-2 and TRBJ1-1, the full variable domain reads EAGVAQSPRYKIIEKRQSVAFWCNPISGHATLYWYQQILGQGPKLLIQFQNNGVVDDSQLPKDRFSAERLKGVDSTLKIQPAKLEDSAVYLCASSLKQGRAEAFFGQGTRLTVV.

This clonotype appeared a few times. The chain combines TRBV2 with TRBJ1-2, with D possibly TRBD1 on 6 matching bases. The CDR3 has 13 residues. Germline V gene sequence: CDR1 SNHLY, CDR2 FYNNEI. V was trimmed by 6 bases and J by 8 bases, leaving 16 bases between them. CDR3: CASSDLSGAGYTF. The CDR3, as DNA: TGTGCCAGCAGCGATCTGTCAGGGGCCGGCTACACCTTC.

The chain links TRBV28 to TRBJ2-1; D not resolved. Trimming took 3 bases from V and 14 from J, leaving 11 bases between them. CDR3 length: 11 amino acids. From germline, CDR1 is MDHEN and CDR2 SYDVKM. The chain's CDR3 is CASSFGSSEFF. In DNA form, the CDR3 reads TGTGCCAGCAGTTTCGGCTCCTCGGAGTTCTTC.

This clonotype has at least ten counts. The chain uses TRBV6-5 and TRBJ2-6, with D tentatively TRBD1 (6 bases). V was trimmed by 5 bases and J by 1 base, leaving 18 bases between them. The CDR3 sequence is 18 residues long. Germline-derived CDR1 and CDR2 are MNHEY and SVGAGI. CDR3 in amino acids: CASSLKGDGRSGANVLTF. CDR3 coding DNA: TGTGCCAGCAGTCTAAAGGGGGATGGCCGGTCTGGGGCCAACGTCCTGACTTTC.

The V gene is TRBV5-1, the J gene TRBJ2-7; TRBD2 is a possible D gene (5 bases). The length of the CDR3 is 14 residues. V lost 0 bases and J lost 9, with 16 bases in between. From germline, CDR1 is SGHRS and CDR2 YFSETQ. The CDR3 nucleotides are TGCGCCAGCAGCTTGGACAGTCCTCGCGAGGGGCAGTACTTC. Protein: CASSLDSPREGQYF.